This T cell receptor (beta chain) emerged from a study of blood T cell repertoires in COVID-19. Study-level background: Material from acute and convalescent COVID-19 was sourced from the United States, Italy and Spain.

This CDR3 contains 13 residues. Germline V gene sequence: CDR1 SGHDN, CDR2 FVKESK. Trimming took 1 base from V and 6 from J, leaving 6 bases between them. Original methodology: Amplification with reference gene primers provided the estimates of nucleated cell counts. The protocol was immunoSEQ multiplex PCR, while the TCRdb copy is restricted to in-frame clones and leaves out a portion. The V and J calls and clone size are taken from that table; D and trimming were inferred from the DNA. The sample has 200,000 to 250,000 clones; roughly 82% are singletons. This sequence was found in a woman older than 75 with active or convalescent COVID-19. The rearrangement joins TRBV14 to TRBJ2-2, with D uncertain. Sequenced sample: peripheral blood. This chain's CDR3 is CASSQVGSGELFF. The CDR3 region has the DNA TGTGCCAGCAGCCAAGTCGGTTCCGGGGAGCTGTTTTTT.